A single sample gave rise to the 14 T cell receptor beta chains below, sequenced in a study of CXCR3-negative and CXCR3-positive naive CD8 T cells. Their target antigens are unknown. Study-wide results and caveats: Comparison of naive cells showed more hydrophobic TRB CDR3s in CXCR3-positive than in CXCR3-negative naive cells.

Libraries of TRB cDNA were made by 5' RACE and carried UMIs. TCRdb reprocessed the 5' RACE reads and stores each CDR3 protein as one record, lacking DNA. There are 6,000 to 7,500 distinct CDR3 sequences in the sample, with 1.5% to 2% held by the top ten. The sequencing sample was made of naive CXCR3+ CD8+ T cells from blood. Subset noted: CD45RO-CCR7+CD27+CD95- naive CD8+ T cells expressing CXCR3 (TNR3+). The receptors were sampled from a human donor in good health. Some clones in this sample may be carry-over from other donors' samples.

The CDR3 here is CASSHAPEDTQYF. This chain uses TRBV7-9 with TRBJ2-3; without DNA, the TCRdb call of TRBD1 cannot be checked. The CDR3 is made up of 13 amino acids. The germline CDR1 and CDR2 sequences are SEHNR and FQNEAQ (reference sequence).

The rearrangement links TRBV2 to TRBJ2-3. The germline V gene has CDR1 SNHLY and CDR2 FYNNEI. There are 13 residues in the CDR3. CDR3 sequence reads: CASVGLGSDTQYF. The variable domain in full, completed from reference TRBV2 and TRBJ2-3, reads EPEVTQTPSHQVTQMGQEVILRCVPISNHLYFYWYRQILGQKVEFLVSFYNNEISEKSEIFDDQFSVERPDGSNFTLKIRSTKLEDSAMYFCASVGLGSDTQYFGPGTRLTVL.

The J gene is TRBJ1-2, the V gene TRBV29-1. Germline V gene lookup returns CDR1 SQVTM and CDR2 ANQGSEA. The CDR3 is 14 residues long. The chain's CDR3 is CSVEEVQRDYGYTF.

This clonotype is deemed medium-sized by its frequency. J is TRBJ2-6 and V is TRBV4-1; lacking DNA, the TRBD1 call made by TCRdb goes unchecked. This CDR3 is built from 19 residues. In germline, CDR1 is MGHRA, CDR2 YSYEKL. CDR3 region: CASSQRGGGSYSGANVLTF.

Its frequency marks this clonotype as large. This chain links TRBV28 with TRBJ1-5; TCRdb indicates TRBD1, and absent DNA this call remains unverified. The CDR3 has 17 amino acids. CDR1 is MDHEN and CDR2 is SYDVKM in the germline V gene. The CDR3 is CASSLHRTGRLNQPQHF. Complete variable domain (other parts from reference TRBV28 and TRBJ1-5): DVKVTQSSRYLVKRTGEKVFLECVQDMDHENMFWYRQDPGLGLRLIYFSYDVKMKEKGDIPEGYSVSREKKERFSLILESASTNQTSMYLCASSLHRTGRLNQPQHFGDGTRLSIL.

This chain connects TRBV29-1 to TRBJ2-4; TCRdb proposes TRBD1, but this gene call is untestable without DNA. The CDR3 runs to 14 residues. Germline lookup yields CDR1 SQVTM and CDR2 ANQGSEA. The CDR3 protein is CSVEDREEGDIQYF.

The chain couples TRBV29-1 to TRBJ2-7; TCRdb names TRBD1, which stays unverified in the absence of DNA. The CDR3 consists of 13 residues. Per the germline V gene, CDR1 is SQVTM and CDR2 is ANQGSEA. CDR3 region: CSAYYRDSYEQYF.

By frequency, this clonotype is medium-sized. The chain combines TRBV20-1 with TRBJ2-1; lacking DNA, the TRBD2 call made by TCRdb goes unchecked. The CDR3 is 12 amino acids. Germline assignment: CDR1 DFQATT and CDR2 SNEGSKA (reference sequence). The CDR3 here is CSARTSGNEQFF.

The chain employs TRBV10-3 and TRBJ2-7; TCRdb picks TRBD2, but there is no DNA to check that call. The CDR3 covers 13 residues. CDR1 is ENHRY, CDR2 SYGVKD, per germline. The CDR3: CAIRESLGDEQYF.

This clonotype is medium-sized (0.01 to 0.1%) by frequency. The V and J genes are TRBV2 and TRBJ2-5; TCRdb gives TRBD1 as the D gene, but with no DNA this cannot be confirmed. The CDR3 sequence is 15 residues long. Germline CDR1 SNHLY, CDR2 FYNNEI. This CDR3 reads CASSELGDRDQTQYF.

This chain joins TRBV28 and TRBJ1-1. CDR3 size: 14 residues. The germline CDR1 and CDR2 sequences are MDHEN and SYDVKM. The CDR3 region is CASLGADSNTEAFF.

This chain uses TRBV20-1 with TRBJ2-1; the D call of TRBD1 rests on TCRdb alone, since no DNA is present to check it. CDR3 length: 16 amino acids. Germline CDR1 and CDR2: DFQATT and SNEGSKA (reference sequence). The CDR3 reads CSAPHPGGEVYNEQFF.

This chain links TRBV20-1 with TRBJ1-4. Germline CDR1 and CDR2: DFQATT and SNEGSKA (reference sequence). CDR3 length: 16 amino acids. The CDR3 loop reads CSARDGGPATNEKLFF.

This rearrangement joins TRBV7-9 to TRBJ2-7; TCRdb designates TRBD2, a call that cannot be tested without DNA. The CDR3 spans 14 residues. Germline V gene sequence: CDR1 SEHNR, CDR2 FQNEAQ (reference sequence). The CDR3 sequence: CASRYSGPPDEQYF.